These 10 T cell receptor beta chains originate from one sample sequenced in a study of T cells in Graves' hyperthyroidism and ophthalmopathy. Amplification yielded TCR beta CDR3 regions, with RNA transcripts as the source. An initial round of RT-PCR targeting the TCR CDR3 relied on the HTBI primer set. TCRdb recomputed calls from the multiplex PCR reads with MiXCR, one row per CDR3 protein. The sample has roughly 700,000 distinct CDR3 sequences; approximately 15% are singletons. The sequencing sample was made of blood. Receptor source: a man aged 50 to 59 with Graves' hyperthyroidism.

The V and J genes are TRBV18 and TRBJ2-7; a weak D match, TRBD2 (6 bases). The CDR3 is 16 residues long. CDR1 and CDR2 (germline): KGHSH, LQKENI. Trimming stripped 6 bases from V and 0 bases from J, with 18 bases between. The CDR3 region is CASSPTPSGPSYEQYF. DNA for the CDR3: TGTGCCAGCTCCCCTACCCCGAGCGGGCCCTCCTACGAGCAGTACTTC.

The chain recombines TRBV7-9 with TRBJ2-4; 7 positions agree with TRBD2. CDR1 is SEHNR and CDR2 is FQNEAQ in the germline V gene (reference sequence). CDR3 length: 14 residues. The J segment lost 6 bases and the V segment lost 6 bases, leaving 8 bases of the junction unmatched. The CDR3 region has the DNA TGTGCCAGCAGTTGGGGGGGGACGGTAAACATTCAGTACTTC. This codes for CASSWGGTVNIQYF.

This clonotype was seen more than once but under ten times. A much larger clone is a single base away; this may be a read error. V is TRBV28 and J is TRBJ1-1, with D perhaps TRBD1 (5 bases). This CDR3 contains 14 residues. Looked up from germline, CDR1 is MDHEN and CDR2 is SYDVKM. The CDR3 loop reads CASRSFRGGTEASF. The CDR3 DNA is TGTGCCAGTCGAAGTTTTCGGGGCGGGACTGAAGCTTCCTTT.

V is TRBV9 and J is TRBJ2-1; possible D gene TRBD2, 5 bases. This CDR3 is built from 16 residues. The ends were cut back, 3 bases at V and 0 bases at J, with 13 bases in the middle. Germline CDR1 and CDR2: SGDLS and YYNGEE. In DNA form, the CDR3 reads TGTGCCAGCAGCGCCTTCTCGGGGAGCTCCTACAATGAGCAGTTCTTC. Translation gives CASSAFSGSSYNEQFF.

This sequence joins TRBV18 and TRBJ2-7; possible D gene TRBD1, 5 bases. The germline V gene encodes CDR1 KGHSH and CDR2 LQKENI. The CDR3 has 12 residues. Trimming left V 3 bases short and J 6 bases short, with 9 bases between. CDR3 sequence: CASSPQGSEQYF. The CDR3 DNA reads TGTGCCAGCTCACCCCAGGGATCCGAGCAGTACTTC.

This clonotype was observed many times. The chain recombines TRBV28 with TRBJ2-5, with a possible D match to TRBD1 (6 bases). V was pared by 8 bases and J by 2 bases, with 15 bases between. CDR3 length equals 14 residues. Germline V lookup: CDR1 MDHEN, CDR2 SYDVKM. The CDR3 loop is CASCTGMDQETQYF. The CDR3 DNA is TGTGCCAGCTGTACAGGGATGGATCAAGAGACCCAGTACTTC.

The chain recombines TRBV6-1 with TRBJ1-4; possible D gene TRBD1, 6 bases. V was shortened by 1 base and J by 8 bases, with 17 bases between the two germline ends. CDR3 length: 16 amino acids. The germline CDR1 and CDR2 sequences are MNHNS and SASEGT. CDR3 in DNA: TGTGCCAGCAGTGAAGGGACAGCTTATAGTAAGGAAAAACTGTTTTTT. Encoded protein: CASSEGTAYSKEKLFF.

This clonotype was counted a few times. This sequence joins TRBV28 and TRBJ2-1; TRBD1 aligns across 7 bases. Germline values: CDR1 MDHEN, CDR2 SYDVKM. Trimming at V came to 6 bases and at J to 2 bases, leaving 7 bases not matched to a gene. The CDR3 is 15 residues long. Here the CDR3 reads CASRADRATYNEQFF. CDR3 sequence (DNA): TGTGCCAGCAGGGCCGACAGGGCTACCTACAATGAGCAGTTCTTC.

This clonotype was found many times. This chain connects TRBV24-1 to TRBJ2-5, with D hard to call. The germline V and J ends were trimmed by 0 bases and 0 bases, with 10 bases remaining between them. Germline CDR1 KGHDR, CDR2 SFDVKD. The CDR3 loop spans 16 amino acids. As DNA, the CDR3 is TGTGCCACCAGTGATTTGTCCGGCCGGAACCAAGAGACCCAGTACTTC. Its translation: CATSDLSGRNQETQYF.

This clonotype was counted between two and nine times. V usage is TRBV5-6 and J usage is TRBJ2-3, with 8 bases fitting TRBD2. Trimming took 4 bases from V and 5 from J; bases not matched to a gene: 9. Germline V gives CDR1 SGHDT, CDR2 YYEEEE. The CDR3 runs to 15 residues. CDR3 DNA sequence: TGTGCCAGCAGCCCTCCTACTAGCGGAAGAGATACGCAGTATTTT. Translation gives CASSPPTSGRDTQYF.